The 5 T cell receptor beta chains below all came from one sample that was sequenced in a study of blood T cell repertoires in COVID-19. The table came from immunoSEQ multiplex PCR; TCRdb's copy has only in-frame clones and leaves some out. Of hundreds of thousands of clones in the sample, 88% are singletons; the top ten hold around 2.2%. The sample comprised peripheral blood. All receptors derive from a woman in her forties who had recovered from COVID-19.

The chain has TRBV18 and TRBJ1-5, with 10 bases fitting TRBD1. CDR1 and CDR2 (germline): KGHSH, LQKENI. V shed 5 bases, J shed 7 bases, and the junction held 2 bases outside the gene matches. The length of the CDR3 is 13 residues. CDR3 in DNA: TGTGCCAGCTCAGGACAGGGGGGACAGCCCCAGCATTTT. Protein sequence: CASSGQGGQPQHF. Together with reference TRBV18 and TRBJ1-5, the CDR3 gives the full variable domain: NAGVMQNPRHLVRRRGQEARLRCSPMKGHSHVYWYRQLPEEGLKFMVYLQKENIIDESGMPKERFSAEFPKEGPSILRIQQVVRGDSAAYFCASSGQGGQPQHFGDGTRLSIL.

The CDR3 region has the DNA TGTGCCAGCAGTTTATATAGGGGACAGGGATCTAGTGGGGCCAACGTCCTGACTTTC. Amino acids: CASSLYRGQGSSGANVLTF. The chain is built from TRBV27 and TRBJ2-6; 9 bases are a match to TRBD1. V lost 1 base, J lost 3 bases, and 10 bases stayed unmatched. The CDR3 covers 19 residues. Germline loops: CDR1 MNHEY, CDR2 SMNVEV (reference sequence). Combining the CDR3 with reference TRBV27 and TRBJ2-6 gives the whole variable domain EAQVTQNPRYLITVTGKKLTVTCSQNMNHEYMSWYRQDPGLGLRQIYYSMNVEVTDKGDVPEGYKVSRKEKRNFPLILESPSPNQTSLYFCASSLYRGQGSSGANVLTFGAGSRLTVL.

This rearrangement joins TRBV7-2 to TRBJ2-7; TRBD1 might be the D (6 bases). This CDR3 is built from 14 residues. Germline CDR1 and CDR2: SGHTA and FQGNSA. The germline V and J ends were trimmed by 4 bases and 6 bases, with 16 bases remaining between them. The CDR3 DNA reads TGTGCCAGCAGCTCCCTCAGGGGCTCGAGCGAGCAGTACTTC. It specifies CASSSLRGSSEQYF.

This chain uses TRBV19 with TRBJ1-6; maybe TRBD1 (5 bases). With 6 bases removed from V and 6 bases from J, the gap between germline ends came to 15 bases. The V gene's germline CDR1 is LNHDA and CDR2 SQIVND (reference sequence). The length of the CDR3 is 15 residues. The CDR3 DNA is TGTGCCAGTAGACCTCCGGCAGGGATTAATTCACCCCTCCACTTT. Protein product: CASRPPAGINSPLHF.

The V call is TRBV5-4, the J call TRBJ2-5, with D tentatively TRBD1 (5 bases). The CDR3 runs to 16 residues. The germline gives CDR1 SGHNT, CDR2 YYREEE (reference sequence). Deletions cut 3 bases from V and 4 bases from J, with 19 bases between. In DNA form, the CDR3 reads TGTGCCAGCAGCTCTAAGATGGACATGGCCAGAGAGACCCAGTACTTC. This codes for CASSSKMDMARETQYF.